The 17 T cell receptor beta chains presented below share a single source sample, sequenced in a study of PD-1 blockade in classical Hodgkin lymphoma. Here immunoSEQ multiplex PCR was the method, and the copy in TCRdb shows in-frame clones only, minus some. There are 70,000 or so clones in the sample; about two thirds occur only once, and approximately 9.1% lies in the top ten. Brentuximab vedotin exposure varied among the patients, all of whom had relapsed after autologous stem cell transplantation. Sequencing was performed on peripheral blood mononuclear cells (PBMCs), taken before the second cycle of nivolumab. These receptors were taken from a human donor with classical Hodgkin lymphoma.

V and J are TRBV27 and TRBJ1-5; the match to TRBD1 covers 9 bases. From germline, CDR1 is MNHEY and CDR2 SMNVEV (reference sequence). J gave up 4 bases and V 3 bases, and 7 bases lay outside the gene matches. This CDR3 has 16 residues. The CDR3 protein is CASSLIGTGSNQPQHF. The CDR3 coding sequence is TGTGCCAGCAGTTTGATCGGGACAGGGAGTAATCAGCCCCAGCATTTT.

DNA of the CDR3: TGTGCCAGTAGTATTCGAGCCTCGGAGGGAGGCTACACCTTC. Translated: CASSIRASEGGYTF. The rearrangement uses TRBV19 and TRBJ1-2; D unclear. Trimming stripped 3 bases from V and 8 bases from J, with 16 bases between. Germline CDR1 LNHDA, CDR2 SQIVND (reference sequence). This CDR3 is 14 amino acids long.

CDR3 DNA sequence: TGTGCCAGCTCCCGTATAGACTTTTCCGGGGAGCTGTTTTTT. Protein sequence: CASSRIDFSGELFF. The V gene is TRBV18, the J gene TRBJ2-2; D is unresolved. The CDR3 is 14 amino acids. Trimming took off 6 bases at V and 6 bases at J, with 14 bases between the two ends. The germline gives CDR1 KGHSH, CDR2 LQKENI.

This chain joins TRBV9 and TRBJ1-1; D is uncertain. Trimming took off 5 bases at V and 6 bases at J, with 23 bases between the two ends. The CDR3 loop spans 16 amino acids. Germline V gene lookup returns CDR1 SGDLS and CDR2 YYNGEE. CDR3 amino acids: CASRKGGPGGLSEAFF. DNA for the CDR3: TGTGCCAGCAGGAAGGGTGGGCCAGGAGGGCTCTCTGAAGCTTTCTTT.

The V call is TRBV9, the J call TRBJ1-1; the D gene is possibly TRBD1 (5 bases). This CDR3 spans 13 amino acids. Germline V lookup: CDR1 SGDLS, CDR2 YYNGEE. V was cut by 0 bases and J by 6 bases, with 9 bases left in between. CDR3 sequence: CASSVGGDAEAFF. As DNA, the CDR3 is TGTGCCAGCAGCGTAGGGGGGGACGCTGAAGCTTTCTTT.

This rearrangement joins TRBV11-3 to TRBJ2-5; D is perhaps TRBD2 (6 bases). The ends were cut back, 6 bases at V and 2 bases at J, with 10 bases in the middle. The CDR3 has 13 amino acids. Germline loops: CDR1 SGHNT, CDR2 YENEEA. This CDR3 is CASRGGNQETQYF. The DNA of the CDR3 is TGTGCCAGCAGGGGAGGAAATCAAGAGACCCAGTACTTC.

V is TRBV30 and J is TRBJ1-1, with TRBD1 matching over 10 bases. CDR1 and CDR2 from the germline V gene are GTSNPN and SVGIG (reference sequence). This CDR3 is 16 amino acids long. V trimming: 4 bases; J trimming: 3 bases; junction bases outside the gene matches: 11. The CDR3: CAWTSWTGGEDTEAFF. CDR3 in DNA: TGTGCCTGGACTAGCTGGACAGGGGGAGAGGACACTGAAGCTTTCTTT.

V usage is TRBV7-2 and J usage is TRBJ1-2; D may be TRBD1 (5 bases). V shed 4 bases and J shed 1 base, with 13 bases lying between them. Per the germline V gene, CDR1 is SGHTA and CDR2 is FQGNSA. CDR3 size: 15 residues. The chain's CDR3 is CASSSDSGGNYGYTF. The CDR3 DNA sequence: TGTGCCAGCAGCTCGGACTCGGGGGGTAACTATGGCTACACCTTC. The full variable domain, its missing parts supplied by reference TRBV7-2 and TRBJ1-2, is GAGVSQSPSNKVTEKGKDVELRCDPISGHTALYWYRQSLGQGLEFLIYFQGNSAPDKSGLPSDRFSAERTGGSVSTLTIQRTQQEDSAVYLCASSSDSGGNYGYTFGSGTRLTVV.

The chain employs TRBV11-3 and TRBJ2-7; no clear D gene. Deletions cut 3 bases from V and 3 bases from J, with 9 bases between. CDR3 length: 13 amino acids. In germline, CDR1 is SGHNT, CDR2 YENEEA. The CDR3 loop reads CASSFSRDYEQYF. In DNA, the CDR3 is TGTGCCAGCAGCTTCTCTAGGGACTACGAGCAGTACTTC.

This chain joins TRBV28 and TRBJ2-3; D may be TRBD1 or TRBD2 (5 bases each). With 5 bases removed from V and 1 base from J, the gap between germline ends came to 22 bases. The CDR3 loop spans 18 amino acids. Germline CDR1 is MDHEN and CDR2 is SYDVKM. The DNA for the CDR3 is TGTGCCAGCAGTACTATCCGATTCGGGACGTCCCGCACAGATACGCAGTATTTT. Translation: CASSTIRFGTSRTDTQYF.

This clone was observed once. J is TRBJ1-1 and V is TRBV5-6, with a tentative D call TRBD1 (5 bases). This CDR3 has 12 residues. Trimming took 1 base from V and 6 from J, leaving 7 bases between them. The V gene's germline CDR1 is SGHDT and CDR2 YYEEEE. CDR3: CASSLWGAEAFF. DNA of the CDR3: TGTGCCAGCAGCTTGTGGGGGGCTGAAGCTTTCTTT.

The sample holds a few counts of this clone. The chain combines TRBV29-1 with TRBJ1-2, with 9 bases fitting TRBD1. CDR1 is SQVTM, CDR2 ANQGSEA, per germline. The CDR3 loop spans 13 amino acids. Trimming cost V 5 bases and J 2 bases; bases outside gene matches: 3. CDR3 sequence (DNA): TGCAGCGTTTACGACAGGGGGAACTATGGCTACACCTTC. Amino acids: CSVYDRGNYGYTF.

The V and J genes are TRBV6-1 and TRBJ2-7; D is perhaps TRBD1 or TRBD2 (5 bases each). V dropped 6 bases and J dropped 2 bases, with 17 bases sitting between them. Per germline, CDR1 MNHNS and CDR2 SASEGT. This CDR3 comprises 15 residues. CDR3 loop: CASRDMGRRAYEQYF. The CDR3 nucleotides read TGTGCCAGCAGGGATATGGGACGCCGAGCCTACGAGCAGTACTTC.

This clone was seen a handful of times. V gene TRBV6-5 combines with J gene TRBJ2-1; 10 positions match TRBD2. The CDR3 contains 15 residues. Per germline, CDR1 MNHEY and CDR2 SVGAGI. J was trimmed by 4 bases and V by 7 bases; bases with no gene match: 7. The CDR3 DNA is TGTGCCAGCACCTCTAGCGGGAGCCTTTACAATGAGCAGTTCTTC. Protein: CASTSSGSLYNEQFF.

This clone came up many times. The CDR3 loop reads CASSLGDTQYF. The CDR3 coding sequence is TGTGCCAGCAGCTTAGGAGATACGCAGTATTTT. The chain is built from TRBV11-3 and TRBJ2-3; D is unclear. Germline V gene lookup returns CDR1 SGHNT and CDR2 YENEEA. The CDR3 has 11 residues. The V gene lost 1 base and the J gene lost 5 bases, with 1 base spanning the gap. Using reference TRBV11-3 and TRBJ2-3 for the parts outside the CDR3, the full variable domain is EAGVVQSPRYKIIEKKQPVAFWCNPISGHNTLYWYLQNLGQGPELLIRYENEEAVDDSQLPKDRFSAERLKGVDSTLKIQPAELGDSAVYLCASSLGDTQYFGPGTRLTVL.

The V call is TRBV2, the J call TRBJ1-2, with D unresolved. Trimming pared 8 bases from V and 6 bases from J, leaving 7 bases between. Germline lookup yields CDR1 SNHLY and CDR2 FYNNEI. CDR3 length: 10 residues. The CDR3 nucleotides are TGTGCCAGCTGGGGAGATGGCTACACCTTC. It yields the protein CASWGDGYTF.

The chain carries TRBV30 and TRBJ2-3; 7 nucleotides line up with TRBD2. The germline CDR1 and CDR2 sequences are GTSNPN and SVGIG (reference sequence). With V trimmed by 0 bases and J by 4 bases, 7 bases remained unmatched. The CDR3 contains 15 residues. CDR3 residues: CAWSVGASGSDTQYF. In nucleotides, the CDR3 is TGTGCCTGGAGTGTAGGGGCTAGCGGATCAGATACGCAGTATTTT.